Listed below are T cell receptor beta chains from one sample, sequenced in a study of identical twins. TCRdb itself ran the 5' RACE reads through MiXCR, one entry per CDR3 protein. The repertoire holds more than 350,000 distinct CDR3 sequences, roughly 9% seen once, with approximately 8.9% in the top ten. Input material: naive T cells sorted from blood. The receptors come from a woman aged 45-59 years in good health. CDR3s include the opening cysteine and the closing phenylalanine or tryptophan. D genes are given only for firm matches. Only some rows state a clone size, as once, few, many or a class for expanded clones.

d_call: .; v_call: TRBV5-1; j_call: TRBJ2-6; clone_size: .; cdr3_nt: TGCGCCAGCAGAATTCGGTTCTCTGGGGCCAACGTCCTGACTTTC; cdr3_aa: CASRIRFSGANVLTF
d_call: TRBD1; v_call: TRBV5-1; j_call: TRBJ2-5; clone_size: many; cdr3_nt: TGCGCCAGCAGCTATGGGACAGCTCAAGAGACCCAGTACTTC; cdr3_aa: CASSYGTAQETQYF
d_call: TRBD2; v_call: TRBV7-9; j_call: TRBJ2-3; clone_size: few; cdr3_nt: TGTGCCAGCAGCTTAGTGTCTAGCGGGAGTGGAGGAGATACGCAGTATTTT; cdr3_aa: CASSLVSSGSGGDTQYF
d_call: .; v_call: TRBV15; j_call: TRBJ2-7; clone_size: few; cdr3_nt: TGTGCCACCAGCAGCTCCCGCAACCGGGGCGAGCAGTACTTC; cdr3_aa: CATSSSRNRGEQYF
d_call: .; v_call: TRBV25-1; j_call: TRBJ2-2; clone_size: .; cdr3_nt: TGTGCCAGCAGCCCCGGAGGACACACCGGGGAGCTGTTTTTT; cdr3_aa: CASSPGGHTGELFF
d_call: TRBD2; v_call: TRBV27; j_call: TRBJ2-1; clone_size: .; cdr3_nt: TGTGCCAGCAGTTTATCGTCTAGCGGATCCTACAATGAGCAGTTCTTC; cdr3_aa: CASSLSSSGSYNEQFF
d_call: .; v_call: TRBV7-8; j_call: TRBJ1-4; clone_size: .; cdr3_nt: TGTGCCAGCAGCTTAGACAGGGAGAGGGAAAAACTGTTTTTT; cdr3_aa: CASSLDREREKLFF
d_call: .; v_call: TRBV7-9; j_call: TRBJ1-2; clone_size: .; cdr3_nt: TGTGCCAGCAGTTCCTCAGGGGCCTATGGCTACACCTTC; cdr3_aa: CASSSSGAYGYTF
d_call: TRBD2; v_call: TRBV5-6; j_call: TRBJ2-7; clone_size: few; cdr3_nt: TGTGCCAGCAGCCTTCAGCGGGAGGCACGCTACGAGCAGTACTTC; cdr3_aa: CASSLQREARYEQYF
d_call: .; v_call: TRBV5-6; j_call: TRBJ2-3; clone_size: few; cdr3_nt: TGTGCCAGCAGCTTGAAGGGCGGGAGCACAGATACGCAGTATTTT; cdr3_aa: CASSLKGGSTDTQYF
d_call: .; v_call: TRBV29-1; j_call: TRBJ2-2; clone_size: many; cdr3_nt: TGCAGCGTGGGGGGATCCGGGGAGCTGTTTTTT; cdr3_aa: CSVGGSGELFF
d_call: TRBD2; v_call: TRBV5-6; j_call: TRBJ2-1; clone_size: few; cdr3_nt: TGTGCCAGCAGCTTGGTGACTAGCGGTTACAATGAGCAGTTCTTC; cdr3_aa: CASSLVTSGYNEQFF
d_call: TRBD1; v_call: TRBV2; j_call: TRBJ1-1; clone_size: .; cdr3_nt: TGTGCCAGCAGACCCACAGGGGGCTGGGCTGAAGCTTTCTTT; cdr3_aa: CASRPTGGWAEAFF
d_call: .; v_call: TRBV4-1; j_call: TRBJ1-1; clone_size: .; cdr3_nt: TGCGCCAGCAGCCCTGGGACGATGGAAGCTTTCTTT; cdr3_aa: CASSPGTMEAFF
d_call: TRBD1; v_call: TRBV19; j_call: TRBJ2-2; clone_size: few; cdr3_nt: TGTGCCAGTAGACTGACAGGGTCTTACACCGGGGAGCTGTTTTTT; cdr3_aa: CASRLTGSYTGELFF
d_call: .; v_call: TRBV12-3/TRBV12-4; j_call: TRBJ2-2; clone_size: many; cdr3_nt: TGTGCCAGCAGTTCTCCGGGCCGGGAGCTGTTTTTT; cdr3_aa: CASSSPGRELFF
d_call: TRBD1; v_call: TRBV5-1; j_call: TRBJ1-1; clone_size: .; cdr3_nt: TGCGCCAGTCGGGACAGGGAATCTGAAGCTTTCTTT; cdr3_aa: CASRDRESEAFF
d_call: TRBD2; v_call: TRBV27; j_call: TRBJ2-1; clone_size: .; cdr3_nt: TGTGCCAGCAAGGGGACTAGTAACTACAATGAGCAGTTCTTC; cdr3_aa: CASKGTSNYNEQFF
d_call: TRBD1; v_call: TRBV11-3; j_call: TRBJ2-5; clone_size: few; cdr3_nt: TGTGCCAGCAGCAGCTCGGACAGGGCATTGGAGACCCAGTACTTC; cdr3_aa: CASSSSDRALETQYF
d_call: TRBD2; v_call: TRBV24-1; j_call: TRBJ2-1; clone_size: many; cdr3_nt: TGTGCCACCAGTGACCCCCGGGATGGGGGAGGGTCAAATGAGCAGTTCTTC; cdr3_aa: CATSDPRDGGGSNEQFF
d_call: .; v_call: TRBV20-1; j_call: TRBJ2-1; clone_size: few; cdr3_nt: TGCAGTGCCCTAAAGGACTCTTTACCCTACAATGAGCAGTTCTTC; cdr3_aa: CSALKDSLPYNEQFF
d_call: TRBD1; v_call: TRBV5-1; j_call: TRBJ1-2; clone_size: few; cdr3_nt: TGCGCCAGCAGCTGGGGGACAGTAACTAACTATGGCTACACCTTC; cdr3_aa: CASSWGTVTNYGYTF
d_call: .; v_call: TRBV14; j_call: TRBJ2-2; clone_size: .; cdr3_nt: TGTGCCAGCAGTCTCAGGCCCACCGGGGAGCTGTTTTTT; cdr3_aa: CASSLRPTGELFF
d_call: .; v_call: TRBV3-1; j_call: TRBJ2-3; clone_size: many; cdr3_nt: TGTGCCAGCAGCCAAGATCCGACAGATACGCAGTATTTT; cdr3_aa: CASSQDPTDTQYF
d_call: .; v_call: TRBV7-2; j_call: TRBJ2-3; clone_size: few; cdr3_nt: TGTGCCAGCAGTCGCTCCCCAGCAGATACGCAGTATTTT; cdr3_aa: CASSRSPADTQYF
d_call: .; v_call: TRBV12-3/TRBV12-4; j_call: TRBJ1-1; clone_size: .; cdr3_nt: TGTGCCAGCACCTTCGGGCCCCTTTTTAACACTGAAGCTTTCTTT; cdr3_aa: CASTFGPLFNTEAFF
d_call: .; v_call: TRBV29-1; j_call: TRBJ2-3; clone_size: few; cdr3_nt: TGCAGCGCCCGGATACTAGAATCAGATACGCAGTATTTT; cdr3_aa: CSARILESDTQYF
d_call: .; v_call: TRBV20-1; j_call: TRBJ2-7; clone_size: many; cdr3_nt: TGCAGTGCTAGAGGGAGCTCCTACGAGCAGTACTTC; cdr3_aa: CSARGSSYEQYF
d_call: .; v_call: TRBV19; j_call: TRBJ2-1; clone_size: .; cdr3_nt: TGTGCCAGTAGTATAAAACTCCGGGGTTTAGGTGAGCAGTTCTTC; cdr3_aa: CASSIKLRGLGEQFF